This TCR beta chain was recorded in a study of response to subunit inactivated influenza vaccine. V was shortened by 0 bases and J by 7 bases, with 10 bases between the two germline ends. CDR1 and CDR2 (germline): SGHKS, YYEKEE (reference sequence). The CDR3 has 13 amino acids. This clonotype was seen many times. TCRdb recomputed calls from the RT-PCR reads with MiXCR, one row per CDR3 protein. This table has about 570,000 distinct CDR3 sequences, about 11% appearing once. These same data were also listed under a study on T cells expressing NK-cell markers. From that second work: Production of TCR beta cDNA relied on 5'RACE template switching with UMIs. The TCR beta repertoires originated in sorted CD3+CD56+NKG2C+, CD3+CD56+NKG2C- and CD3+CD56-NKG2C+ T cells. Among the eight sequenced donors, seven tested HCMV-seropositive and one tested seronegative. A range of about 1.0-8% of CD8+ T cells consisted of dominant NKG2C+ clonotypes in 5 or 6 donors.

The TCR originated in a man aged 45-60 years who received an inactivated influenza vaccine. The sequencing used PBMCs from blood, collected on the day of vaccination. The V call is TRBV5-5, the J call TRBJ2-5; D gene ambiguous. CDR3 sequence: CASSLDSTWTQYF. CDR3 nucleotide sequence: TGTGCCAGCAGCTTGGACAGTACTTGGACCCAGTACTTC.